This TCR beta chain stems from a study of regulatory T cells in long-lasting Graves disease. Time point meaning: newly diagnosed GD, antithyroid drugs for less than 3 months. Scientists built the TCR library using RNA that was extracted from PBMCs. TCR beta libraries were built with iRepertoire HTBI primers and Arm-PCR of CDR3 regions. TCRdb re-derived calls from the multiplex PCR reads in MiXCR, one entry per CDR3 protein. Of approximately 470,000 distinct CDR3 sequences in the sample, 15% to 20% were seen once. Separately, the same data were catalogued under a study of T cells in Graves' hyperthyroidism and ophthalmopathy. That work adds: The TCR CDR3 first-round RT-PCR relied on the HTBI primer set.

The clonotype comes from a man aged 40-50 years with Graves disease. Sequenced material: peripheral blood mononuclear cells (PBMCs), taken at new diagnosis, from a patient treated with antithyroid drugs.

The CDR3 coding sequence is TGTGCCAGCAGTTACTACAGCCGGACCGGGGAGCTGTTTTTT. Residues: CASSYYSRTGELFF. This chain links TRBV6-9 with TRBJ2-2, with D hard to call. This CDR3 comprises 14 residues. Germline assignment: CDR1 MNHGY and CDR2 SVAAGI. Deletions cut 3 bases from V and 5 bases from J, with 10 bases between.